This entry concerns a single T cell receptor beta chain. This record comes from a study of blood T cell repertoires in COVID-19. As for the study in general: Donors in the United States, Italy and Spain gave samples during acute or convalescent COVID-19. PBMCs, B-cell-depleted T cells, or T cells were the source of the cDNA or gDNA that made up the material.

As handled by the study authors: Reference gene primer amplification yielded estimated nucleated cell counts. Clones were sequenced by immunoSEQ multiplex PCR, and TCRdb holds only the in-frame ones, with some missing. The D gene and trimming were derived from the DNA, and the V and J assignments and clone size from that table. The data contain approximately 22,000 clones, 75% to 95% of them seen just once; the ten biggest clones take up less than 9%. The V gene's germline CDR1 is MDHEN and CDR2 SYDVKM. The CDR3 length is 15 residues. Trimming took 3 bases from V and 1 from J; bases not matched to a gene: 3.

The V and J genes are TRBV28 and TRBJ2-3, with TRBD2 matching over 8 bases. The sequence was obtained from a man between 65 and 79 years old with active COVID-19. The sequenced sample was peripheral blood. CDR3 amino acids: CASSFPGGGTDTQYF. In DNA form, the CDR3 reads TGTGCCAGCAGTTTCCCGGGGGGGGGCACAGATACGCAGTATTTT. Full variable domain (rest looked up from reference TRBV28 and TRBJ2-3): DVKVTQSSRYLVKRTGEKVFLECVQDMDHENMFWYRQDPGLGLRLIYFSYDVKMKEKGDIPEGYSVSREKKERFSLILESASTNQTSMYLCASSFPGGGTDTQYFGPGTRLTVL.